Below are 7 T cell receptor beta chains sequenced from a single sample in a study of T cell repertoires in cytomegalovirus infection. TCRdb re-analysed the reads in MiXCR, keeping a single row per CDR3 protein. The data show approximately 260,000 distinct CDR3 sequences, with approximately 22% seen just once and approximately 19% held by the top ten. No antigen is known for these receptors. Sequences were derived from cultured PBMCs, sampled from culture after CMV antigen stimulation. Source of these receptors: a human donor in good health (CMV status not recorded). Some clones in this sample may be carry-over from other donors' samples.

The table lists this clonotype with a few counts. V gene TRBV7-9 combines with J gene TRBJ2-3; 8 nucleotides align to TRBD1. Germline V gene sequence: CDR1 SEHNR, CDR2 FQNEAQ (reference sequence). The V gene end was trimmed by 7 bases and the J gene end by 4 bases; junction bases not matched to a gene: 7. The CDR3 spans 14 residues. CDR3 loop: CASIRTGGSDTQYF. The CDR3 nucleotides are TGTGCCAGCATCAGAACAGGGGGATCAGATACGCAGTATTTT.

The sample holds a few counts of this clonotype. Compared with germline, one end of the junction differs, possibly owing to a read error. The chain recombines TRBV28 with TRBJ2-7; D gene uncertain. Looked up from germline, CDR1 is MDHEN and CDR2 is SYDVKM. The CDR3 has 14 amino acids. DNA for the CDR3: TGTGCCAGCAGTTTACTTTCGGGCAGTCCCCCTTCTATCTTC. Amino acids: CASSLLSGSPPSIF.

As for this clonotype: The junction does not match germline at one end; this may be a read error. V is TRBV27 and J is TRBJ2-2, with D possibly matching TRBD2 (6 bases). CDR3 length: 15 residues. Germline loops: CDR1 MNHEY, CDR2 SMNVEV (reference sequence). For the CDR3, the DNA is TGTGCCAGCAGTTTCAGTGCGGGGAACCCCGGGGAGCTGTTTTTT. This gives the protein CASSFSAGNPGELFF.

The table lists this clonotype with a few counts. The chain uses TRBV20-1 and TRBJ1-1; 9 positions agree with TRBD1. The ends lost 1 base at V and 3 bases at J; junction bases unmatched: 6. This CDR3 contains 15 residues. Looked up from germline, CDR1 is DFQATT and CDR2 is SNEGSKA (reference sequence). CDR3 protein: CSARVETGGDTEAFF. CDR3 DNA: TGCAGTGCTAGAGTAGAGACAGGGGGTGACACTGAAGCTTTCTTT.

The table lists this clonotype with a few counts. The chain has TRBV18 and TRBJ1-2; D is uncertain. This CDR3 is built from 14 residues. The ends were cut back, 2 bases at V and 8 bases at J, with 15 bases in the middle. From germline, CDR1 is KGHSH and CDR2 LQKENI. As DNA, the CDR3 is TGTGCCAGCTCACCAGTCCAGGAGAAAGGAGGCTACACCTTC. Protein product: CASSPVQEKGGYTF.

The chain recombines TRBV4-2 with TRBJ1-6, with D possibly matching TRBD1 (5 bases). Trimming shortened V by 0 bases and J by 7 bases, and 10 bases separated the two germline ends. The length of the CDR3 is 15 residues. In germline, CDR1 is LGHNA, CDR2 YNFKEQ. The DNA of the CDR3 is TGTGCCAGCAGCCAAGATAGAGGGGACAATTCACCCCTCCACTTT. This gives the protein CASSQDRGDNSPLHF.

At least ten counts were recorded for this clonotype. The V gene is TRBV7-2, the J gene TRBJ2-7; D gene uncertain. Per germline, CDR1 SGHTA and CDR2 FQGNSA. The CDR3 totals 18 residues. Deletions cut 3 bases from V and 3 bases from J, with 24 bases between. The CDR3: CASSLPPIVIISHYEQYF. CDR3 coding DNA: TGTGCCAGCAGCTTGCCCCCAATTGTTATTATTAGTCACTACGAGCAGTACTTC. Filled out from reference TRBV7-2 and TRBJ2-7, the complete variable domain reads GAGVSQSPSNKVTEKGKDVELRCDPISGHTALYWYRQSLGQGLEFLIYFQGNSAPDKSGLPSDRFSAERTGGSVSTLTIQRTQQEDSAVYLCASSLPPIVIISHYEQYFGPGTRLTVT.